Listed here is a single T cell receptor beta chain. This clonotype was counted between two and nine times. It has no known antigen specificity. Base qualities are not provided; no much larger clone lies one nucleotide away. Total RNA was extracted from unfractionated whole blood collected in Tempus Blood RNA tubes. Five or six healthy volunteers served as TCR sequencing controls and were bled at day 0, 2 weeks and 6 weeks. Library generation was performed with 5' RACE. The instrument given in TCRdb is Illumina MiSeq. Library preparation attached unique molecular identifiers to individual cDNA molecules for quantitative, reproducible TCR counting. In the source study's methods: The median number of TCRs per sample was around 100,000, ranging from roughly 20,000 to 700,000. The Decombinator software suite was used to annotate V, J and CDR3 in the TCR reads. To make PS versus PT1 abundance plots, every sample was subsampled to the same number of TCRs (28,000). Expanded TCRs were defined as absent before sensitization and observed at least eight times at the 2-week time point. The raw public data were reprocessed by TCRdb itself: fastp quality trimming at Q25, MiXCR clonotype calling, in-frame beta chains only. Every entry covers one CDR3 protein and lists the most common genes and DNA from its rows. The V and J calls and clone size are TCRdb's, not the authors'. The sample yields roughly 81,000 distinct CDR3 sequences; 7% to 8% were counted once. The top ten clonotypes cover 2% to 2.5% of the sample.

V ends up 2 bases short and J 9 bases short, with an unmatched junction base count of 8. From a lookup of the germline V gene, CDR1 and CDR2 are MDHEN and SYDVKM. Including the terminal cysteine and phenylalanine, the CDR3 comprises 16 residues. Only the CDR3 DNA stays, 48 bases, in frame from base 1. This specimen comes from a study of human T cells and chemical hapten exposure (dated by TCRdb to the early 2020s). For the wider study: Libraries were pooled for sequencing, and variation in per-sample TCR yields was attributed mainly to small differences in library volumes within the pool. Both TCR alpha and TCR beta chains were sequenced from each blood RNA sample. The study tracked peripheral blood TCR repertoire changes in vivo during primary and secondary sensitization to the hapten diphenylcyclopropenone (DPC) in alopecia patients.

The investigation overall reported the following: DPC sensitization did not change how many TCRs were above 1 in 1000 frequency, and no evidence was found of alterations in global repertoire structure. Repeated subsampling changed both the strength of the expansion versus patch-test correlation and the threshold at which that correlation became significant.

This TCR came from a male donor in good health. The sequence joins TRBV28 to TRBJ2-1, with TRBD2 matching 12 junction bases. For the CDR3, the sequence is CASSLGRSSGRGEQFF. The nucleotides are TGTGCCAGCAGTTTAGGTCGGTCTAGCGGGAGGGGTGAGCAGTTCTTC.